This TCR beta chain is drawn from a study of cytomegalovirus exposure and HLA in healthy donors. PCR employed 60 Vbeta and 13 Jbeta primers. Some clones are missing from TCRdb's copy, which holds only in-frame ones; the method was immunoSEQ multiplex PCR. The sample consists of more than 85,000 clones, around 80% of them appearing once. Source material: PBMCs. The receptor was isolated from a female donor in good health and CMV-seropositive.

The CDR3 region has the DNA TGTGCCAGTACTCTGACAGCTTCTAACTATGGCTACACCTTC. Encoded protein: CASTLTASNYGYTF. The V gene is TRBV19, the J gene TRBJ1-2; tentatively, D is TRBD1 (5 bases). This CDR3 has 14 amino acids. CDR1 and CDR2 from the germline V gene are LNHDA and SQIVND (reference sequence). V dropped 7 bases and J dropped 0 bases, with 12 bases sitting between them.